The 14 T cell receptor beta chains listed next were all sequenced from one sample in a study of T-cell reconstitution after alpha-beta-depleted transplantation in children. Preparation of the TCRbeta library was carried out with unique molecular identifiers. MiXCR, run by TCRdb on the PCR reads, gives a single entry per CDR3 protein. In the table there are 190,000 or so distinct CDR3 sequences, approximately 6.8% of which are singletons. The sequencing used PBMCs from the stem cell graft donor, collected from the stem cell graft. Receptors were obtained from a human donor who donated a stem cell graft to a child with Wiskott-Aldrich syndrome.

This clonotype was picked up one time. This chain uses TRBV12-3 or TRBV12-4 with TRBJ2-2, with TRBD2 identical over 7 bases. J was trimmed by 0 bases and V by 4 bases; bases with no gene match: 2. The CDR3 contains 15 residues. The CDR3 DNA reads TGTGCCAGCAGTTCTAGCGGCCCGAACACCGGGGAGCTGTTTTTT. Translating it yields CASSSSGPNTGELFF.

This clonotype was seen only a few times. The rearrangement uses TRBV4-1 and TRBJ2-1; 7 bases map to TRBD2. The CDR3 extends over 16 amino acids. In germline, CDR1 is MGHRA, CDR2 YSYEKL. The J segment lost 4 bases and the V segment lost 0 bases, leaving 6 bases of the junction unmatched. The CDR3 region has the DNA TGCGCCAGCAGCCAAGATGGCCTAGCGGAATACAATGAGCAGTTCTTC. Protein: CASSQDGLAEYNEQFF.

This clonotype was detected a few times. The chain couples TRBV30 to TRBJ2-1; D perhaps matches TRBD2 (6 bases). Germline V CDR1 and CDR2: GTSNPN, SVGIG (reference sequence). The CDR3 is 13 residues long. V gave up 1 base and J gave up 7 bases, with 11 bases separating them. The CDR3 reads CAWSAGTWNEQFF. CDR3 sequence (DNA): TGTGCCTGGAGTGCCGGGACTTGGAATGAGCAGTTCTTC.

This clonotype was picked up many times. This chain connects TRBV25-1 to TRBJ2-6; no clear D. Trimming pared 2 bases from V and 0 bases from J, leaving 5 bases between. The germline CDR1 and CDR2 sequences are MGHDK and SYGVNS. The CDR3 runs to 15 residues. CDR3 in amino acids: CASSEIYSGANVLTF. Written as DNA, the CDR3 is TGTGCCAGCAGTGAAATTTACTCTGGGGCCAACGTCCTGACTTTC.

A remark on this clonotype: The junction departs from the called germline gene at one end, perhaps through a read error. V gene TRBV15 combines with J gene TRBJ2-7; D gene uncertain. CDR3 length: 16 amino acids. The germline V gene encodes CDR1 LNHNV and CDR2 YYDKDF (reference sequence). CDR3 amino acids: CAASRDRTASSYEQYF. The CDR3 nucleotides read TGTGCCGCCAGCAGAGATCGAACAGCGAGCTCCTACGAGCAGTACTTC.

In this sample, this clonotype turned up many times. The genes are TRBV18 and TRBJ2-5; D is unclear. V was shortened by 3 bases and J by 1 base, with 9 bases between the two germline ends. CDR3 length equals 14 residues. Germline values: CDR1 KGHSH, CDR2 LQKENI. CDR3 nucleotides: TGTGCCAGCTCACCGTCCAGCCTCCAAGAGACCCAGTACTTC. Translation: CASSPSSLQETQYF.

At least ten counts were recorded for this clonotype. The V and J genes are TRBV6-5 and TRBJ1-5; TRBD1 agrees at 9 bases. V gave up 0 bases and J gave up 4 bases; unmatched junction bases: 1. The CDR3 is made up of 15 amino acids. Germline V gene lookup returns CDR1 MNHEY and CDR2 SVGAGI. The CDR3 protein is CASSYSGTGNQPQHF. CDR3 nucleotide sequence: TGTGCCAGCAGTTACTCCGGGACAGGGAATCAGCCCCAGCATTTT.

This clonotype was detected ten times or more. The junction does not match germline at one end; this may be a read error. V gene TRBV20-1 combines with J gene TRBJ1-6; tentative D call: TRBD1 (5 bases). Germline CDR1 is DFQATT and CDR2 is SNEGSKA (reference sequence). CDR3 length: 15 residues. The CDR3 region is CSARAGLAYNSPPHF. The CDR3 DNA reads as TGCAGTGCTAGAGCAGGGCTCGCCTATAATTCACCCCCCCACTTT.

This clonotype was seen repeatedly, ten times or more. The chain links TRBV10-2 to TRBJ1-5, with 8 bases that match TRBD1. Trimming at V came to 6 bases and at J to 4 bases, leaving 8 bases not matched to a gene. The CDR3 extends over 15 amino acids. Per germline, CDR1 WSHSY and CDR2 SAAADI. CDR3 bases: TGCGCCAGCAGCCCACAGGACAGGGAAAATCAGCCCCAGCATTTT. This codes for CASSPQDRENQPQHF.

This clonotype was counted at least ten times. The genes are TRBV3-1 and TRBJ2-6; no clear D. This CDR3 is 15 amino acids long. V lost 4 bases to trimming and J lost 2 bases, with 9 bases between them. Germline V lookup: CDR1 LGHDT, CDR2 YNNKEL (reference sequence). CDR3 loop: CASSPWTTGANVLTF. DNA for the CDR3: TGTGCCAGCAGCCCATGGACCACTGGGGCCAACGTCCTGACTTTC.

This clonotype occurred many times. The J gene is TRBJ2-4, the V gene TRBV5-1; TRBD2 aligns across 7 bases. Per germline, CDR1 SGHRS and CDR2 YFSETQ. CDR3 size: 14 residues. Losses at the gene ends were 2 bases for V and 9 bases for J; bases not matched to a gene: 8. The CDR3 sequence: CASSFRRPGGIQYF. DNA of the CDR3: TGCGCCAGCAGCTTCAGGCGGCCGGGGGGCATTCAGTACTTC.

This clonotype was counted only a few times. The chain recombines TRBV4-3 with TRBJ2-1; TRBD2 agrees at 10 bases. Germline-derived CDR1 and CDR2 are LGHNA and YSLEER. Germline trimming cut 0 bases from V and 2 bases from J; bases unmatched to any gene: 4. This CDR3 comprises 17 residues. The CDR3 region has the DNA TGCGCCAGCAGCCAAGATGTAGCGGGAGGTACCTACAATGAGCAGTTCTTC. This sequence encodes CASSQDVAGGTYNEQFF.

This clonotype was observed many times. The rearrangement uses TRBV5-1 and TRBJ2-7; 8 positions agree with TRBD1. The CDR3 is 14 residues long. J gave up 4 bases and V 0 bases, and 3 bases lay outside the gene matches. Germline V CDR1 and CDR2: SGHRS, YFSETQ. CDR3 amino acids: CASSLENRGYEQYF. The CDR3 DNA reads TGCGCCAGCAGCTTGGAAAACAGGGGGTACGAGCAGTACTTC.

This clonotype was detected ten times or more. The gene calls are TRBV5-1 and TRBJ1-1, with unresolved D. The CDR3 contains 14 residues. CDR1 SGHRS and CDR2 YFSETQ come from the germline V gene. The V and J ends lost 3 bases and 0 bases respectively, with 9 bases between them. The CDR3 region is CASSSDDLNTEAFF. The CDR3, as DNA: TGCGCCAGCAGCTCCGACGACCTGAACACTGAAGCTTTCTTT.